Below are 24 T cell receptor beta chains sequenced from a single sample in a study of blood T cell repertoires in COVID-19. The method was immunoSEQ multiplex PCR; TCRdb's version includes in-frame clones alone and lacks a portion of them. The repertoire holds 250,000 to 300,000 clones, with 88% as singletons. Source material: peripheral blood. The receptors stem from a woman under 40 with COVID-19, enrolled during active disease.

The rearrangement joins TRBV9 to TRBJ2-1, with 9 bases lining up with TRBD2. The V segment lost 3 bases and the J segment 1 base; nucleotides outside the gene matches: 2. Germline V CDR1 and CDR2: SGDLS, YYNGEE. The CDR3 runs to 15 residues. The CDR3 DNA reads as TGTGCCAGCAGCGGTGGACTAGCGTCCTACAATGAGCAGTTCTTC. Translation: CASSGGLASYNEQFF.

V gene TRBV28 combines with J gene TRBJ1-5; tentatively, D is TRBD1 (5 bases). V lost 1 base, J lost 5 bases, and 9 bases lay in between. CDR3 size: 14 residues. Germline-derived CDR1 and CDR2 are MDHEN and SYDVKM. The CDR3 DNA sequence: TGTGCCAGCAGTTTATCAGGGCCCGATCAGCCCCAGCATTTT. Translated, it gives CASSLSGPDQPQHF.

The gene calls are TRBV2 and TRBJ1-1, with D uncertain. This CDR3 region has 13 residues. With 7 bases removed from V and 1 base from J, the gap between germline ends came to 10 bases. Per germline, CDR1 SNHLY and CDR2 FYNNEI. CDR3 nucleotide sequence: TGTGCCAGCAACTCCGGGAGGAACACTGAAGCTTTCTTT. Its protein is CASNSGRNTEAFF.

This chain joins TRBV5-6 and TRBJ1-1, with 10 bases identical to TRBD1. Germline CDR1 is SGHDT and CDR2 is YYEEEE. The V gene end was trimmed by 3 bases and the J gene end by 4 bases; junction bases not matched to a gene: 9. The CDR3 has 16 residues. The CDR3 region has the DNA TGTGCCAGCAGCTCGAGACAGGGGGCTAGTGGCACTGAAGCTTTCTTT. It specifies CASSSRQGASGTEAFF.

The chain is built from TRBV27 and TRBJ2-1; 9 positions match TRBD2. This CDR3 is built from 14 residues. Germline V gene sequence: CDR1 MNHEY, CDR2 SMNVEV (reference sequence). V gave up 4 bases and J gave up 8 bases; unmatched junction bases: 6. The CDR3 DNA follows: TGTGCCAGCAGTTCATATAGCGGGAGCCATGAGCAGTTCTTC. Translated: CASSSYSGSHEQFF.

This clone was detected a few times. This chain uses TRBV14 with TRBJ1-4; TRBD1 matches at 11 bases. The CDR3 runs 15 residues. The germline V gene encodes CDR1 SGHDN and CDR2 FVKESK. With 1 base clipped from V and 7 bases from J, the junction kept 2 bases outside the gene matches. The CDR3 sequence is CASSQGTGGREKLFF. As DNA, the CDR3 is TGTGCCAGCAGCCAAGGGACAGGGGGCCGTGAAAAACTGTTTTTT.

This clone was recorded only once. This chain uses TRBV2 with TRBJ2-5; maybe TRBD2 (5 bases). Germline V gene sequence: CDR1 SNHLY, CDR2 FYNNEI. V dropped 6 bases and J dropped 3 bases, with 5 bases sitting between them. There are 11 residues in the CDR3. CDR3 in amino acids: CASSGEETQYF. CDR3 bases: TGTGCCAGCAGCGGGGAAGAGACCCAGTACTTC.

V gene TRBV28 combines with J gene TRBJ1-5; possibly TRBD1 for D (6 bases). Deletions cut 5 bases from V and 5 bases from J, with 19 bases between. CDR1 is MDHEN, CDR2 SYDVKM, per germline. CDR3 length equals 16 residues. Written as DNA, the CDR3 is TGTGCCAGCAGTCTCCTACAGGGAAATGTTGATCAGCCCCAGCATTTT. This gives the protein CASSLLQGNVDQPQHF. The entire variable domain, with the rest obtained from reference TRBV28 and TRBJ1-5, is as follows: DVKVTQSSRYLVKRTGEKVFLECVQDMDHENMFWYRQDPGLGLRLIYFSYDVKMKEKGDIPEGYSVSREKKERFSLILESASTNQTSMYLCASSLLQGNVDQPQHFGDGTRLSIL.

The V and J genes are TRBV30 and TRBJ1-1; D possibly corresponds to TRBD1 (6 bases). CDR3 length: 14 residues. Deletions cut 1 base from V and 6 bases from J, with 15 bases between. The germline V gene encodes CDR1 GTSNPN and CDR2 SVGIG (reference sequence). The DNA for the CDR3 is TGTGCCTGGAGTGGACACCCTAAGGGGGCTGAAGCTTTCTTT. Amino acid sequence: CAWSGHPKGAEAFF.

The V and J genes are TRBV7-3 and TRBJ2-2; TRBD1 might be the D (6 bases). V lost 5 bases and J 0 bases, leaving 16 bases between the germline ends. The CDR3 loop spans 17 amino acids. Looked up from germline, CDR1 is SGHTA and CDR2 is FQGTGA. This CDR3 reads CASSPQQGASNTGELFF. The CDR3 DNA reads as TGTGCCAGCAGCCCCCAACAGGGAGCTTCGAACACCGGGGAGCTGTTTTTT. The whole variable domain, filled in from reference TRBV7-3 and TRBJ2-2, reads GAGVSQTPSNKVTEKGKYVELRCDPISGHTALYWYRQSLGQGPEFLIYFQGTGAADDSGLPNDRFFAVRPEGSVSTLKIQRTERGDSAVYLCASSPQQGASNTGELFFGEGSRLTVL.

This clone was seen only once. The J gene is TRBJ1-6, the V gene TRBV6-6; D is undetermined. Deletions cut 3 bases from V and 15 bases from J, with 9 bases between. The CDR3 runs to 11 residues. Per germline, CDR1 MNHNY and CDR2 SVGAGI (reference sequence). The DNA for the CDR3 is TGTGCCAGCAGTTATCTATCGAACCTCCACTTT. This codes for CASSYLSNLHF.

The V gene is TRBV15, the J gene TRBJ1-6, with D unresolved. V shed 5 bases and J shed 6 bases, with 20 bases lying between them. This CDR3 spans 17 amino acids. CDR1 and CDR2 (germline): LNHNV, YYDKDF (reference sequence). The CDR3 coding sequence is TGTGCCACCAGCCGAAGCATCCGGACGGGAATTAATTCACCCCTCCACTTT. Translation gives CATSRSIRTGINSPLHF.

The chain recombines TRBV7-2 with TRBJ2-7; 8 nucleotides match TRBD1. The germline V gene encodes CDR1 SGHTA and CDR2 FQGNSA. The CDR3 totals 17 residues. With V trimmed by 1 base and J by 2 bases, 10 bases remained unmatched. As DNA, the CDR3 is TGTGCCAGCAGCTTAGGGGACAGGAGGTGGATGGCCTACGAGCAGTACTTC. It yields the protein CASSLGDRRWMAYEQYF.

CDR3 residues: CASRALQNTEAFF. The CDR3 nucleotides read TGTGCCAGTAGGGCATTGCAGAACACTGAAGCTTTCTTT. This chain uses TRBV19 with TRBJ1-1; D gene uncertain. The V end lost 6 bases, the J end lost 1 base, and 9 bases lay between the germline ends. Germline V gene sequence: CDR1 LNHDA, CDR2 SQIVND (reference sequence). The CDR3 sequence is 13 residues long.

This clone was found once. The CDR3 nucleotides are TGTGCCAGCAGTTTCCCCGGACTAGCGGGAGGCTACGAGCAGTACTTC. It is translated as CASSFPGLAGGYEQYF. The chain joins TRBV27 to TRBJ2-7; 14 bases agree with TRBD2. The CDR3 is made up of 16 amino acids. The J segment lost 3 bases and the V segment lost 3 bases, leaving 4 bases of the junction unmatched. In germline, CDR1 is MNHEY, CDR2 SMNVEV (reference sequence).

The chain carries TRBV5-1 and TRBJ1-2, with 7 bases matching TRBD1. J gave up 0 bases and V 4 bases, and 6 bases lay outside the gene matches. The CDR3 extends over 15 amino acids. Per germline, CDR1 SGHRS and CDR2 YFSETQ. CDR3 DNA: TGCGCCAGCAGCGGCGGACAGGCTTCTAACTATGGCTACACCTTC. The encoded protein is CASSGGQASNYGYTF.

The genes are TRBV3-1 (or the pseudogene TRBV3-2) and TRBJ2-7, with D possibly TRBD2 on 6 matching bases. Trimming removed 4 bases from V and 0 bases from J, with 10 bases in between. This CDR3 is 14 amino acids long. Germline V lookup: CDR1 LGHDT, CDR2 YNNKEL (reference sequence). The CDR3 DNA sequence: TGTGCCAGCAGCCTCGCGGGGCCCTCCTACGAGCAGTACTTC. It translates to CASSLAGPSYEQYF.

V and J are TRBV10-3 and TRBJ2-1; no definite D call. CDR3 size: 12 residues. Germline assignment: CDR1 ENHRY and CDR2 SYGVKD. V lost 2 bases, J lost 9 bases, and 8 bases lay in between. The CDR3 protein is CAISETLSEQFF. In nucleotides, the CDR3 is TGTGCCATCAGTGAGACCCTAAGTGAGCAGTTCTTC.

CDR3 in amino acids: CASSLMGGRGEQYF. The CDR3 bases are TGTGCCAGCAGCTTAATGGGGGGACGAGGCGAGCAGTACTTC. The rearrangement links TRBV11-2 to TRBJ2-7, with D perhaps matching TRBD2 (6 bases). The CDR3 spans 14 residues. Trimming pared 2 bases from V and 6 bases from J, leaving 14 bases between. Germline V gene lookup returns CDR1 SGHAT and CDR2 FQNNGV.

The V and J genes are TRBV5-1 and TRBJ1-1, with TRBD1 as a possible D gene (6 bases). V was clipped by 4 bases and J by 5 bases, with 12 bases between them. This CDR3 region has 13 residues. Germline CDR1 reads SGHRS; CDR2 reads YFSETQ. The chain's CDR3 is CASSGGLGTEAFF. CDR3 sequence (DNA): TGCGCCAGCAGCGGGGGCCTGGGGACTGAAGCTTTCTTT.

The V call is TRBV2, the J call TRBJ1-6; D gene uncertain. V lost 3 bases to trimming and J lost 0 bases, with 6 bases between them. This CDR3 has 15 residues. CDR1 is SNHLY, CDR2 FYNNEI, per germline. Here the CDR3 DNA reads TGTGCCAGCAGTGATCGGAGCTCCTATAATTCACCCCTCCACTTT. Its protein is CASSDRSSYNSPLHF.

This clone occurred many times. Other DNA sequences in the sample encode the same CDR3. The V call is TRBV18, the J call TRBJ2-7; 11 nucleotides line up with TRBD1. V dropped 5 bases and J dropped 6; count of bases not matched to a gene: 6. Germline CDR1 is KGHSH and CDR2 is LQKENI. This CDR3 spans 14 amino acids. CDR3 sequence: CASSTGTGGTEQYF. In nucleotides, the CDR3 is TGTGCCAGCTCAACCGGGACAGGGGGTACCGAGCAGTACTTC.

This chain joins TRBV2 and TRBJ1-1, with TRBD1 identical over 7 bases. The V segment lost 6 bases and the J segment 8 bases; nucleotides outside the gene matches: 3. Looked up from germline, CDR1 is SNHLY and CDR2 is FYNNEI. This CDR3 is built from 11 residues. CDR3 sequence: CASRGGQEAFF. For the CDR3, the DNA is TGTGCCAGCAGGGGGGGACAGGAAGCTTTCTTT.

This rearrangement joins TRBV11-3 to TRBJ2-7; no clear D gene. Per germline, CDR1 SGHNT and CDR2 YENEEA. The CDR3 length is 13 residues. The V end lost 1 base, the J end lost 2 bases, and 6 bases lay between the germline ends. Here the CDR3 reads CASSLGRTYEQYF. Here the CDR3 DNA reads TGTGCCAGCAGCTTAGGCAGGACCTACGAGCAGTACTTC. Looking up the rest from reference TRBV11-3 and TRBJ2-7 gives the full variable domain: EAGVVQSPRYKIIEKKQPVAFWCNPISGHNTLYWYLQNLGQGPELLIRYENEEAVDDSQLPKDRFSAERLKGVDSTLKIQPAELGDSAVYLCASSLGRTYEQYFGPGTRLTVT.